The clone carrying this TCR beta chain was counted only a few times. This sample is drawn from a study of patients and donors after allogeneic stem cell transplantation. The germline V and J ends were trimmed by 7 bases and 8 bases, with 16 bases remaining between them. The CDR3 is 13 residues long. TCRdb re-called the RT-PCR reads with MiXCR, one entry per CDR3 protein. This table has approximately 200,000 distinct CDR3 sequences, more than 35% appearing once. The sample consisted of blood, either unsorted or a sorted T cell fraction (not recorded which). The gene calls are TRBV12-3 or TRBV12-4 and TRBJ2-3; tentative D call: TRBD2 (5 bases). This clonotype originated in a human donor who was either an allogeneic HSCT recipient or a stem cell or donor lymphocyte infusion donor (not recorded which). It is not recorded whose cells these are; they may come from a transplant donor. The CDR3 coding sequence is TGTGCCAGCACCCCCCGGGGAAAGGGTACGCAGTATTTT. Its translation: CASTPRGKGTQYF.